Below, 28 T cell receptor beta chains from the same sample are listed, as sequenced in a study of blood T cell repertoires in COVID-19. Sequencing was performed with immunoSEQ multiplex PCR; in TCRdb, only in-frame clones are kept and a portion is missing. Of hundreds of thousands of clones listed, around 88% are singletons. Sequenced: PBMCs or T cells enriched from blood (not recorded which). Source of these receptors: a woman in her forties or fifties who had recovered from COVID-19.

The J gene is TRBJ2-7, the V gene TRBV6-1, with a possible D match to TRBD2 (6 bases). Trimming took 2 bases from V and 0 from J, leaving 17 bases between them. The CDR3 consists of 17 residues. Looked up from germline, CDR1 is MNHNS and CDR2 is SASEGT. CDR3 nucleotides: TGTGCCAGCAGTGAATTTTTCTGGGGGAGGAGCTCCTACGAGCAGTACTTC. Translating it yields CASSEFFWGRSSYEQYF.

This CDR3 is CASSEMGLAGAGTQYF. Written as DNA, the CDR3 is TGTGCCAGCAGTGAAATGGGACTAGCGGGAGCAGGTACGCAGTATTTT. The chain couples TRBV6-1 to TRBJ2-3; 14 bases match TRBD2. The V and J ends lost 2 bases and 8 bases, in that order; junction bases with no gene match: 6. This CDR3 contains 16 residues. Germline assignment: CDR1 MNHNS and CDR2 SASEGT.

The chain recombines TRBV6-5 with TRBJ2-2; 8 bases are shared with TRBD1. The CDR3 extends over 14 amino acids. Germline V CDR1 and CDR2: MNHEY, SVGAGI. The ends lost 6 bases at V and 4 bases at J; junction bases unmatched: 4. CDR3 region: CASRGTGGTGELFF. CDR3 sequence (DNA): TGTGCCAGCAGGGGGACAGGCGGCACCGGGGAGCTGTTTTTT.

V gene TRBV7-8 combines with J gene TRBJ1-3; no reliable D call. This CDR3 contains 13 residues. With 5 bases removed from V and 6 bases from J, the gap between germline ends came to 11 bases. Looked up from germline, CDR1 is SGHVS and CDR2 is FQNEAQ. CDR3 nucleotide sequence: TGTGCCAGCAGCCCTCACGGTTCAAACACCATATATTTT. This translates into CASSPHGSNTIYF. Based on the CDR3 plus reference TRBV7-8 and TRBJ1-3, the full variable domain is GAGVSQSPRYKVAKRGQDVALRCDPISGHVSLFWYQQALGQGPEFLTYFQNEAQLDKSGLPSDRFFAERPEGSVSTLKIQRTQQEDSAVYLCASSPHGSNTIYFGEGSWLTVV.

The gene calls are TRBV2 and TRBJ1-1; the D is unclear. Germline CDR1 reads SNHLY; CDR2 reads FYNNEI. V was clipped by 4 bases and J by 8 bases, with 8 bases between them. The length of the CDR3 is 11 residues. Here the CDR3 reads CASSVLSEAFF. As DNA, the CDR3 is TGTGCCAGCAGTGTTCTGAGCGAAGCTTTCTTT.

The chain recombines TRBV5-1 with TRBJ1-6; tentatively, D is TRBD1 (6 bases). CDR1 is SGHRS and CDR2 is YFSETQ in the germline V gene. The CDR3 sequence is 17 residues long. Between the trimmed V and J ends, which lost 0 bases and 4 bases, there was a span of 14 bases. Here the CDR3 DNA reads TGCGCCAGCAGCTTGGGGCTCAGGGGACCTTATAATTCACCCCTCCACTTT. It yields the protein CASSLGLRGPYNSPLHF.

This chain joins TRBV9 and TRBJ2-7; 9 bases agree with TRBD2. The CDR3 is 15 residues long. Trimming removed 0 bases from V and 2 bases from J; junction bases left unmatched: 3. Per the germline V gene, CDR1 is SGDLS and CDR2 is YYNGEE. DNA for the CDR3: TGTGCCAGCAGCGTAGGACTAGCGGAGGCCTACGAGCAGTACTTC. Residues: CASSVGLAEAYEQYF.

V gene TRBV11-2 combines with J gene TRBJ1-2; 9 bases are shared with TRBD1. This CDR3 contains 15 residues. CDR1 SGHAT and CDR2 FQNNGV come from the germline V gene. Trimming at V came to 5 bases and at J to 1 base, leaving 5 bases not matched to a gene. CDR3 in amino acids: CASSTYRGLNYGYTF. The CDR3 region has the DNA TGTGCCAGCAGCACATACAGGGGGCTTAACTATGGCTACACCTTC.

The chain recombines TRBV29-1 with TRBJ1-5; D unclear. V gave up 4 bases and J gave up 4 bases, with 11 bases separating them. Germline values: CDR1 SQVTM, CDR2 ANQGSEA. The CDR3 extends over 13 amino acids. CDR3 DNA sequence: TGCAGCGTTGCGGGGAACAAGAATCAGCCCCAGCATTTT. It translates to CSVAGNKNQPQHF.

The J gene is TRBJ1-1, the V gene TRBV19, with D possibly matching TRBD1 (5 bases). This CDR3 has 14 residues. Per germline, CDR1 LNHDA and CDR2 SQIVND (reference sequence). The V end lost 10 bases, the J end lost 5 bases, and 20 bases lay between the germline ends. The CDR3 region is CATSSGGSGTEAFF. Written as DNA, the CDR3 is TGTGCCACAAGCTCTGGGGGGTCTGGGACTGAAGCTTTCTTT.

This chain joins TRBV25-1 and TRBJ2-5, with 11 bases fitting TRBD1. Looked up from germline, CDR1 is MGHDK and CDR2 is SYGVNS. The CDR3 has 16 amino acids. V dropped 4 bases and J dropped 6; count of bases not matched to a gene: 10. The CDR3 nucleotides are TGTGCCAGCAGTGTCGGCGGGACAGGGGGATGGAAGACCCAGTACTTC. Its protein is CASSVGGTGGWKTQYF.

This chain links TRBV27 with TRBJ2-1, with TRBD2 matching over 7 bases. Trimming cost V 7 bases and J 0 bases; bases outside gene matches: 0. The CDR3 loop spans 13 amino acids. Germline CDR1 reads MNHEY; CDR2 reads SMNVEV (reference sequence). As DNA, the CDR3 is TGTGCCAGCACTAGCGGCTCCTACAATGAGCAGTTCTTC. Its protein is CASTSGSYNEQFF.

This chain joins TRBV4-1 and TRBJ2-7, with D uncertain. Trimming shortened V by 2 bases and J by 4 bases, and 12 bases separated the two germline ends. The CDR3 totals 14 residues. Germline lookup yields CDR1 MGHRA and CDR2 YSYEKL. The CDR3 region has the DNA TGCGCCAGCAGCCAACCTCTCGAGACTTACGAGCAGTACTTC. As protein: CASSQPLETYEQYF.

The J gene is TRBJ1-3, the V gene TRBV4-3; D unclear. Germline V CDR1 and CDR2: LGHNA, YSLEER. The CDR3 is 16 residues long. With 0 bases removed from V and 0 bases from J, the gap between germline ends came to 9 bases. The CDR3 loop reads CASSQDLILSGNTIYF. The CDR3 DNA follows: TGCGCCAGCAGCCAAGATCTAATTCTCTCTGGAAACACCATATATTTT.

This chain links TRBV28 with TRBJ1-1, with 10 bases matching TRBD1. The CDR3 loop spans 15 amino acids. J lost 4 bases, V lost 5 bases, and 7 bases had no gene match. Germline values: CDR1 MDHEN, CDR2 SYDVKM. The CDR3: CASSASGQGLTEAFF. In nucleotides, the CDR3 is TGTGCCAGCAGTGCGTCGGGACAGGGGCTCACTGAAGCTTTCTTT.

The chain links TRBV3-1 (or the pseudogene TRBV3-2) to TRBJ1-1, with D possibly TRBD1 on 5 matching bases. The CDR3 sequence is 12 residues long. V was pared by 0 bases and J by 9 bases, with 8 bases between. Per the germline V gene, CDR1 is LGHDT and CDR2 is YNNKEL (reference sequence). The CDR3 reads CASSQERGKAFF. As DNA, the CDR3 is TGTGCCAGCAGCCAAGAACGGGGGAAAGCTTTCTTT.

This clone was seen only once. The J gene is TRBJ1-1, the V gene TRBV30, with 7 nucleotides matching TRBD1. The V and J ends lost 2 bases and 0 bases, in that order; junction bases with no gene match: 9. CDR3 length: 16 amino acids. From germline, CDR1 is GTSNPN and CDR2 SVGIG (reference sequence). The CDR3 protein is CAWSPADRRLNTEAFF. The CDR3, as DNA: TGTGCCTGGAGTCCTGCGGACAGGCGGTTGAACACTGAAGCTTTCTTT.

The CDR3 is CASSLSGVNGYTF. The CDR3 nucleotides read TGTGCCAGCAGTTTATCAGGGGTCAATGGCTACACCTTC. This chain links TRBV27 with TRBJ1-2; perhaps TRBD1 as D (5 bases). The CDR3 spans 13 residues. Looked up from germline, CDR1 is MNHEY and CDR2 is SMNVEV (reference sequence). Trimming shortened V by 0 bases and J by 6 bases, and 8 bases separated the two germline ends.

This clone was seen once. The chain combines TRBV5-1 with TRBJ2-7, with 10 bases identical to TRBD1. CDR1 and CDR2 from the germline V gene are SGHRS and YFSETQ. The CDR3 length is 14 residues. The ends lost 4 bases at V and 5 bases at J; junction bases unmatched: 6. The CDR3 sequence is CASSRDRGEDEQYF. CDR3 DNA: TGCGCCAGCAGCCGGGACAGGGGAGAGGACGAGCAGTACTTC.

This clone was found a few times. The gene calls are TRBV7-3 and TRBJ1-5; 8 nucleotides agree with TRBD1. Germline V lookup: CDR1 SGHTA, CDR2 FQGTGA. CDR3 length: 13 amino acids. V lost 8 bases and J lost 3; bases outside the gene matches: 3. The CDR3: CASGQGDNQPQHF. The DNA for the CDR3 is TGTGCCAGCGGACAGGGCGACAATCAGCCCCAGCATTTT.

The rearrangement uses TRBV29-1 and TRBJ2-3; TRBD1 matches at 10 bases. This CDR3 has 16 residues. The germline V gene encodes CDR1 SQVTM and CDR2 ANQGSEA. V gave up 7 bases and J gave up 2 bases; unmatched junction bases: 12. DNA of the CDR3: TGCAGCGCCGAGGGGGGAGGGACAGGGGACACAGATACGCAGTATTTT. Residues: CSAEGGGTGDTDTQYF.

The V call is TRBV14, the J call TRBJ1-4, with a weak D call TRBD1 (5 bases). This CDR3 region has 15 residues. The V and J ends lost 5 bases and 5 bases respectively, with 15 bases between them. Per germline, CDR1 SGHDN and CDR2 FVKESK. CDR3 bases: TGTGCCAGCAGCGGAGCCTGGGGGGTCAATGAAAAACTGTTTTTT. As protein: CASSGAWGVNEKLFF.

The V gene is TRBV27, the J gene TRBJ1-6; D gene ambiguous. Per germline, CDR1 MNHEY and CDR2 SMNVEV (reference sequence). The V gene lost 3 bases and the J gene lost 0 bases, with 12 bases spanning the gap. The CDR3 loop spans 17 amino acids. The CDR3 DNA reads TGTGCCAGCAGTTTCACTAGGGCTAGCTCCTATAATTCACCCCTCCACTTT. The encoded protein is CASSFTRASSYNSPLHF.

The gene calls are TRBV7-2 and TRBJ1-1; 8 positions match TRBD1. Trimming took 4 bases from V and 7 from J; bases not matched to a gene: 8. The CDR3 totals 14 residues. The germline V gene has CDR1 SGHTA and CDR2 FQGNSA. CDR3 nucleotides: TGTGCCAGCAGCTCACGGACAGGGAGTATTGAAGCTTTCTTT. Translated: CASSSRTGSIEAFF.

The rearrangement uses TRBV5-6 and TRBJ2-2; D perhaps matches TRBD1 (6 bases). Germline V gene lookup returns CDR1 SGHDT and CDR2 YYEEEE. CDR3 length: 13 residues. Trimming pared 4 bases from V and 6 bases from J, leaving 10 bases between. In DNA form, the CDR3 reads TGTGCCAGCAGCCAACAGGGCGCCGGGGAGCTGTTTTTT. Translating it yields CASSQQGAGELFF.

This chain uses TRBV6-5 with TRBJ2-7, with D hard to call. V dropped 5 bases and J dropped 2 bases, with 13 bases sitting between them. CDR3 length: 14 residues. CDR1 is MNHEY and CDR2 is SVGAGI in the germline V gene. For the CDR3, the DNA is TGTGCCAGCAGTACTCCGTATTCCCCCTACGAGCAGTACTTC. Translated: CASSTPYSPYEQYF.

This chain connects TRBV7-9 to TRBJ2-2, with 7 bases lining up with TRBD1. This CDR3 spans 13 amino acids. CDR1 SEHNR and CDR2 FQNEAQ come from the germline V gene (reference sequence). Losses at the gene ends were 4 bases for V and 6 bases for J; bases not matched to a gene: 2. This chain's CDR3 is CASSWTGSGELFF. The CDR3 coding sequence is TGTGCCAGCAGCTGGACAGGCTCCGGGGAGCTGTTTTTT. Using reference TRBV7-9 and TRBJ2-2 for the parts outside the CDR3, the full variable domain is DTGVSQNPRHKITKRGQNVTFRCDPISEHNRLYWYRQTLGQGPEFLTYFQNEAQLEKSRLLSDRFSAERPKGSFSTLEIQRTEQGDSAMYLCASSWTGSGELFFGEGSRLTVL.

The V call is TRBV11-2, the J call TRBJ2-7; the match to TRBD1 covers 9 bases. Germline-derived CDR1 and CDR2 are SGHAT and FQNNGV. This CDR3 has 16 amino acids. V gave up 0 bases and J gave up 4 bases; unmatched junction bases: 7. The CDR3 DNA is TGTGCCAGCAGCTTAGATCAGGGACAGGGTGTATACGAGCAGTACTTC. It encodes CASSLDQGQGVYEQYF.